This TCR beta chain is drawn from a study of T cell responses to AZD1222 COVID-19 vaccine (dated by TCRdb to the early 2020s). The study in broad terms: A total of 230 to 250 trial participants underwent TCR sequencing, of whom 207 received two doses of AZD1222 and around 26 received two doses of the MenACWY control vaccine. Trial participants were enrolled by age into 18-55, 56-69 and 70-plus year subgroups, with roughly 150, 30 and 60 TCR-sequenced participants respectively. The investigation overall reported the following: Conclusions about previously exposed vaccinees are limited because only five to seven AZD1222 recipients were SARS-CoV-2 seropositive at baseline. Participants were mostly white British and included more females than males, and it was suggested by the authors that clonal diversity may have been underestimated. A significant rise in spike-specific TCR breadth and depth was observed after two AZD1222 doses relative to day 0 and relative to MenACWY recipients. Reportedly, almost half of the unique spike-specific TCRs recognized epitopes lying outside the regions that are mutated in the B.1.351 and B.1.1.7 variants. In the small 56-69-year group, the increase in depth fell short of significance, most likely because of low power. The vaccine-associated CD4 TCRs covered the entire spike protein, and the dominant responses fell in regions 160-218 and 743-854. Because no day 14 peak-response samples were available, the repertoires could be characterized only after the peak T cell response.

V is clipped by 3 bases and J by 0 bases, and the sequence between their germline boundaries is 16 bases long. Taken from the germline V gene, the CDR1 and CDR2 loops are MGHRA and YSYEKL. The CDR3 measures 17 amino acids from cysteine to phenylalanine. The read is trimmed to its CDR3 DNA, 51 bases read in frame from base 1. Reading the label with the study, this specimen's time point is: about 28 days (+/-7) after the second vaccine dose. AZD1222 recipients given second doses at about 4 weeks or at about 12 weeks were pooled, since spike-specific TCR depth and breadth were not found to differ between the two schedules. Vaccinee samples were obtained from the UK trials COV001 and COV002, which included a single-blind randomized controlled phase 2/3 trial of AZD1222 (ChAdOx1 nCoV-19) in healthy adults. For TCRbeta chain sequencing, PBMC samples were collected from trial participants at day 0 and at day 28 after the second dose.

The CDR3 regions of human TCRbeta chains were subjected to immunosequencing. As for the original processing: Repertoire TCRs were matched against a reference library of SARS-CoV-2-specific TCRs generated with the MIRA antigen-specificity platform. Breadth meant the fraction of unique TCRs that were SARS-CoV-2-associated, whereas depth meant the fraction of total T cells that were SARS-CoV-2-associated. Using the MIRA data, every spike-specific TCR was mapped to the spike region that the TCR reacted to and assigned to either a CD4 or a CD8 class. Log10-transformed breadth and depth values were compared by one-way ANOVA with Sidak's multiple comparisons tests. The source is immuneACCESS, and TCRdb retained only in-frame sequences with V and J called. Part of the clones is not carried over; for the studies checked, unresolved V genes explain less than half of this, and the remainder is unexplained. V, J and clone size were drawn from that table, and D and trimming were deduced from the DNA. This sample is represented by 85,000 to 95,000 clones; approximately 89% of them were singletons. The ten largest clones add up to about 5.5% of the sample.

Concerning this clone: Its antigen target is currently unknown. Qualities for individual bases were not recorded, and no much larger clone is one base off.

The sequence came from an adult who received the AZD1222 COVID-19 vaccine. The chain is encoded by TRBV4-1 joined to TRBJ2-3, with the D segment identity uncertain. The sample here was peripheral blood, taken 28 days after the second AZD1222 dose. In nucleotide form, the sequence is TGCGCCAGCAGCCAGCCCCCCTGGCGGCGGAGCACAGATACGCAGTATTTT. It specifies CASSQPPWRRSTDTQYF.